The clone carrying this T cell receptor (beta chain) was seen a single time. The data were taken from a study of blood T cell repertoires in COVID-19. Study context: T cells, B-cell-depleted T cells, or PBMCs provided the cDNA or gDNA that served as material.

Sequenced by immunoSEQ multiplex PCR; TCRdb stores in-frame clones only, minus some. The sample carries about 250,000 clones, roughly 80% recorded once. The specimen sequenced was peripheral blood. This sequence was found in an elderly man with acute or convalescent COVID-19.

This chain's CDR3 is CASSKDTGAGGDAFEKLFF. Here the CDR3 DNA reads TGTGCCAGCAGCAAAGACACTGGAGCCGGAGGAGACGCTTTCGAAAAACTGTTTTTT. The genes are TRBV21-1 and TRBJ1-4. TRBV21-1 has pseudogene status. The CDR3 covers 19 residues.